The T cell receptor beta chain under discussion was sequenced for a study of T cell repertoires in ileal Crohn's disease. Study at large: About 40% were active smokers at surgery; median disease duration was roughly 8 years. About half of patients got postoperative therapy: about ten thiopurines, fewer than 20 anti-TNF. Whole-study results and caveats: Mucosal expansions were suggested to be mainly CD8 T cells.

Sequencing used immunoSEQ multiplex PCR; TCRdb keeps in-frame clones, though not all of them. The sample lists around 14,000 clones; 80% were seen once. The V segment lost 4 bases and the J segment 5 bases; nucleotides outside the gene matches: 2. The germline gives CDR1 SGHAT, CDR2 FQNNGV. The CDR3 has 13 amino acids. As for this clone: Its specificity is unknown.

The source of this sequence is an adult with Crohn's disease. The gene calls are TRBV11-2 and TRBJ1-5; 7 bases match TRBD1. The specimen was ileal tissue. CDR3 sequence reads: CASSSDRDQPQHF. In DNA form, the CDR3 reads TGTGCCAGCAGCTCCGACAGGGATCAGCCCCAGCATTTT. The whole variable domain, remainder taken from reference TRBV11-2 and TRBJ1-5, is EAGVAQSPRYKIIEKRQSVAFWCNPISGHATLYWYQQILGQGPKLLIQFQNNGVVDDSQLPKDRFSAERLKGVDSTLKIQPAKLEDSAVYLCASSSDRDQPQHFGDGTRLSIL.